This T cell receptor (beta chain) was observed in a study of blood T cell repertoires in COVID-19. Background on the study: T cells, B-cell-depleted T cells, or PBMCs provided the cDNA or gDNA that served as material.

There are 16 residues in the CDR3. The germline V gene has CDR1 SGHDT and CDR2 YYEEEE. The ends were cut back, 0 bases at V and 0 bases at J, with 12 bases in the middle. Measured with immunoSEQ multiplex PCR; TCRdb has only the in-frame clones, and not every one. This table has 300,000 to 350,000 clones, 88% appearing once. The rearrangement links TRBV5-6 to TRBJ2-5, with D maybe TRBD2 (7 bases). The clonotype was recovered from a woman aged 70-85 years with COVID-19, enrolled during active disease. Material for sequencing was peripheral blood. The CDR3 DNA sequence: TGTGCCAGCAGCTTGGCGGCGGGGGCGTACCAAGAGACCCAGTACTTC. Translation: CASSLAAGAYQETQYF.